Listed below are T cell receptor beta chains from one sample, sequenced in a study of cytomegalovirus exposure and HLA in healthy donors. Method: immunoSEQ multiplex PCR; TCRdb's copy keeps in-frame clones and lacks some. There are a few hundred thousand clones in the sample; around 86% occur only once, and over 0.75% lies in the top ten. Sequenced sample: PBMCs. These receptor sequences come from a woman in her late teens or twenties in good health and CMV-seronegative. The CDR3 runs from the conserved cysteine through the conserved F or W. D genes are given only for firm matches. A row's size may be missing; if present it is once, few, many or a size class.

TRBD1	TRBV30	NA	TRBJ1-4	CAWSPGTGTEKLFF	TGTGCCTGGAGCCCCGGGACAGGGACAGAAAAACTGTTTTTT
NA	TRBV29-1	NA	TRBJ2-2	CSVVELQRTGELFF	TGCAGCGTTGTTGAACTCCAACGGACCGGGGAGCTGTTTTTT
TRBD1	TRBV5-8	NA	TRBJ1-5	CASSNGQGVGNQPQHF	TGTGCCAGCAGTAACGGACAGGGCGTCGGCAATCAGCCCCAGCATTTT
TRBD2	TRBV5-1	NA	TRBJ2-1	CASSLGLAGGEQFF	TGCGCCAGCAGCCTGGGACTAGCGGGAGGTGAGCAGTTCTTC
TRBD1	TRBV6-6	NA	TRBJ1-2	CASTQGQEGYTF	TGTGCCAGCACTCAGGGACAGGAAGGCTACACCTTC
NA	TRBV6-5	NA	TRBJ1-3	CASSAPDSSGNTIYF	TGTGCCAGCAGCGCCCCGGACAGCTCTGGAAACACCATATATTTT
NA	TRBV18	NA	TRBJ2-5	CASSPSAQPGETQYF	TGTGCCAGCTCACCATCGGCCCAACCGGGGGAGACCCAGTACTTC
NA	TRBV27	NA	TRBJ2-1	CASSNLLADEQFF	TGTGCCAGCAGCAACCTTCTAGCAGATGAGCAGTTCTTC
NA	TRBV6-5	NA	TRBJ2-3	CASSWQGGDTQYF	TGTGCCAGCAGTTGGCAGGGGGGAGATACGCAGTATTTT
TRBD1	TRBV5-1	NA	TRBJ2-5	CASSPEDRPQETQYF	TGCGCCAGCAGCCCAGAGGACAGGCCGCAAGAGACCCAGTACTTC
NA	TRBV29-1	NA	TRBJ2-1	CSVPGTTLYEQFF	TGCAGCGTGCCCGGGACAACACTTTATGAGCAGTTCTTC
NA	TRBV28	NA	TRBJ2-3	CASQGFSTDTQYF	TGTGCCAGCCAGGGTTTTTCCACAGATACGCAGTATTTT
NA	TRBV29-1	NA	TRBJ2-7	CSAKDGVSYEQYF	TGCAGCGCCAAGGACGGGGTCTCCTACGAGCAGTACTTC
TRBD1	TRBV18	many	TRBJ2-2	CASSPDRGLINTGELFF	TGTGCCAGCTCACCAGACAGGGGGCTAATAAACACCGGGGAGCTGTTTTTT
TRBD1	TRBV6-5	NA	TRBJ2-5	CASSYGTGRETQYF	TGTGCCAGCAGTTACGGGACAGGGAGAGAGACCCAGTACTTC
TRBD2	TRBV15	NA	TRBJ2-7	CATSRIDLASGYEQYF	TGTGCCACCAGCAGAATCGACTTGGCTAGCGGGTACGAGCAGTACTTC
TRBD1	TRBV6-1	NA	TRBJ2-3	CAIRTGGTDTQYF	TGTGCCATACGGACAGGGGGCACAGATACGCAGTATTTT
TRBD2	TRBV2	NA	TRBJ2-5	CASSELAGGNLRETQYF	TGTGCCAGCAGTGAACTAGCGGGAGGAAACCTCAGAGAGACCCAGTACTTC
TRBD2	TRBV6-1	NA	TRBJ2-5	CASRLSGARGETQYF	TGTGCCAGCAGACTAAGCGGGGCGAGAGGGGAGACCCAGTACTTC
NA	TRBV4-1	NA	TRBJ2-2	CASSQGAGTGELFF	TGCGCCAGCAGCCAAGGAGCGGGCACCGGGGAGCTGTTTTTT
NA	TRBV30	NA	TRBJ1-1	CAWLQTGWNTEAFF	TGTGCCTGGCTTCAAACAGGGTGGAACACTGAAGCTTTCTTT
TRBD1	TRBV5-1	once	TRBJ1-2	CASSLGGSNYGYTF	TGCGCCAGCAGCTTAGGGGGCTCTAACTATGGCTACACCTTC
NA	TRBV7-8	NA	TRBJ1-5	CASSLGGVASNQPQHF	TGTGCCAGCAGCCTCGGCGGAGTAGCTAGCAATCAGCCCCAGCATTTT
NA	TRBV7-9	NA	TRBJ2-7	CASSLIGVWGEQYF	TGTGCCAGCAGCTTGATCGGGGTTTGGGGCGAGCAGTACTTC
TRBD1	TRBV27	once	TRBJ2-7	CASSTTGGGRYEQYF	TGTGCCAGCAGTACCACAGGGGGCGGACGCTACGAGCAGTACTTC
TRBD2	TRBV28	few	TRBJ2-7	CASSLLAGVGEQYF	TGTGCCAGCAGTTTATTAGCGGGAGTAGGCGAGCAGTACTTC
NA	TRBV7-9	NA	TRBJ2-7	CASSPSGLEQYF	TGTGCCAGCAGCCCCTCAGGCCTCGAGCAGTACTTC
TRBD1	TRBV27	NA	TRBJ1-5	CASSLSTGARQPQHF	TGTGCCAGCAGTCTCTCGACAGGGGCTCGGCAGCCCCAGCATTTT
NA	TRBV2	few	TRBJ1-6	CASSEGWTVNNSPLHF	TGTGCCAGCAGTGAAGGTTGGACAGTCAATAATTCACCCCTCCACTTT
TRBD1	TRBV28	NA	TRBJ1-5	CASSTGALYQPQHF	TGTGCCAGCAGTACAGGGGCTCTATATCAGCCCCAGCATTTT
TRBD2	TRBV19	NA	TRBJ2-4	CASSIEPSGGKNIQYF	TGTGCCAGTAGTATAGAACCTAGCGGGGGAAAAAACATTCAGTACTTC
NA	TRBV6-1	NA	TRBJ1-2	CASSRGGGYGYTF	TGTGCCAGCAGCCGAGGAGGTGGCTATGGCTACACCTTC
TRBD2	TRBV11-2	few	TRBJ2-7	CASSSSGRTSSYEQYF	TGTGCCAGCAGCTCTAGCGGGAGAACTTCCTCCTACGAGCAGTACTTC
NA	TRBV28	NA	TRBJ1-6	CASSLPHSSYNSPLHF	TGTGCCAGCAGTTTACCCCACTCCTCCTATAATTCACCCCTCCACTTT
NA	TRBV4-1	NA	TRBJ2-2	CASSQFLSGNTGELFF	TGCGCCAGCAGCCAATTCTTATCAGGGAACACCGGGGAGCTGTTTTTT
NA	TRBV5-6	NA	TRBJ1-2	CASSSPPGTSPLYGYTF	TGTGCCAGCAGCTCCCCCCCCGGGACTTCCCCATTATATGGCTACACCTTC
NA	TRBV5-5	NA	TRBJ2-1	CASSVGISSSYNEQFF	TGTGCCAGCAGCGTCGGGATCTCGAGCTCCTACAATGAGCAGTTCTTC
TRBD2	TRBV11-2	NA	TRBJ2-2	CASSSFPIAGEITGELFF	TGTGCCAGCAGCTCCTTTCCCATAGCGGGAGAGATAACCGGGGAGCTGTTTTTT
NA	TRBV11-2	NA	TRBJ2-2	CASSLGVAEIRWAGELFF	TGTGCCAGCAGCTTAGGAGTAGCGGAGATCCGGTGGGCCGGGGAGCTGTTTTTT
NA	TRBV27	NA	TRBJ2-3	CASSELRAASTDTQYF	TGTGCCAGCAGTGAGCTGAGAGCGGCTAGCACAGATACGCAGTATTTT
NA	TRBV28	NA	TRBJ2-1	CASGLRAGGIYNEQFF	TGTGCCAGCGGACTCCGAGCGGGTGGCATCTACAATGAGCAGTTCTTC
NA	TRBV27	NA	TRBJ2-1	CASSPPGNEQFF	TGTGCCAGCAGTCCCCCCGGCAATGAGCAGTTCTTC
NA	TRBV13	NA	TRBJ2-1	CASSLKRVYNEQFF	TGTGCCAGCAGCTTAAAGCGTGTCTACAATGAGCAGTTCTTC
TRBD1	TRBV28	few	TRBJ1-5	CASRTLMGQINQPQHF	TGTGCCAGCAGGACCCTAATGGGACAGATCAATCAGCCCCAGCATTTT
NA	TRBV20-1	NA	TRBJ1-2	CSAQVPGGYTF	TGCAGTGCTCAGGTGCCGGGGGGCTACACCTTC
NA	TRBV30	few	TRBJ1-3	CAWAGERNTIYF	TGTGCCTGGGCGGGAGAGAGAAACACCATATATTTT
TRBD1	TRBV10-2	NA	TRBJ2-7	CASSEGTGVVSYEQYF	TGCGCCAGCAGTGAGGGGACAGGGGTTGTGTCCTACGAGCAGTACTTC
NA	TRBV28	NA	TRBJ2-5	CASSLLVGGQETQYF	TGTGCCAGCAGTTTACTCGTCGGGGGTCAAGAGACCCAGTACTTC